The present TCR beta chain was sequenced within a study of blood T cell repertoires in COVID-19. Study in general: Samples taken during acute and convalescent COVID-19 were collected in the United States, Italy and Spain. Nucleic acid was either cDNA or gDNA, and it came from T cells, B-cell-depleted T cells, or PBMCs.

The V and J ends lost 10 bases and 5 bases, in that order; junction bases with no gene match: 12. Germline V gene data show CDR1 as SNHLY and CDR2 as FYNNEI. CDR3 length equals 15 residues. In the authors' workflow: It was from reference gene primer amplification that nucleated cell counts were estimated. The table came from immunoSEQ multiplex PCR; TCRdb's copy has only in-frame clones and leaves some out. That table gives V, J and clone size, and the DNA gave D and trimming. Of 95,000 to 150,000 clones in the sample, about 83% were seen once. This receptor was identified in a man aged 55-75 years with acute or convalescent COVID-19. Sequencing was carried out using peripheral blood. The J gene is TRBJ2-7, the V gene TRBV2, with 12 bases aligning to TRBD2. The CDR3 loop is CAIQPTLAGGNEQYF. The DNA of the CDR3 is TGTGCCATCCAACCTACGCTAGCGGGAGGGAACGAGCAGTACTTC.